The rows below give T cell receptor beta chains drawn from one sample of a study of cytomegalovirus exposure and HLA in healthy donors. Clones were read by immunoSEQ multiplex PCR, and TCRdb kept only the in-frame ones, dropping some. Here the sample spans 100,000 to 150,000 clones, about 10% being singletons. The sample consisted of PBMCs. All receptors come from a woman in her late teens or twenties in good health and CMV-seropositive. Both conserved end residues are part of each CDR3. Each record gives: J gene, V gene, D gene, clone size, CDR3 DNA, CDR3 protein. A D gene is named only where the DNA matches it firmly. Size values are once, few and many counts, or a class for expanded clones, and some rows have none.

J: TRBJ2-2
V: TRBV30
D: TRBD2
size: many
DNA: TGTGCCTGGAGTCTCGGACTTAGCGGGAAAGTCGGGGAGCTGTTTTTT
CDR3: CAWSLGLSGKVGELFF

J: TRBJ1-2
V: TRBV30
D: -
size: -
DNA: TGTGCCGCCAAGTTTGGGCAGCTATATAACTATGGCTACACCTTC
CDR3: CAAKFGQLYNYGYTF

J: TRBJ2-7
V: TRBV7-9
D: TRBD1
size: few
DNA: TGTGCCAGCACGGGACAGGGTTCATACGAGCAGTACTTC
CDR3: CASTGQGSYEQYF

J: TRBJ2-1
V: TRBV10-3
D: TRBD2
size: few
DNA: TGTGCCATCAACTCCGCTAGCGGAAAATACAATGAGCAGTTCTTC
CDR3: CAINSASGKYNEQFF

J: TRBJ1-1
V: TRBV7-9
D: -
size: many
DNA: TGTGCCAGCAGCCTGAGCCGCTTGAACACTGAAGCTTTCTTT
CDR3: CASSLSRLNTEAFF

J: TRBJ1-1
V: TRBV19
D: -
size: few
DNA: TGTGCCAGTAGTATCCTAAGCAGGGGAGACACTGAAGCTTTCTTT
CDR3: CASSILSRGDTEAFF

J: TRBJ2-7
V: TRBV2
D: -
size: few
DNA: TGTGCCAGCAGTGACTCTAGCGCAGGCTACGAGCAGTACTTC
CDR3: CASSDSSAGYEQYF

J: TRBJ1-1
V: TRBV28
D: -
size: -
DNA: TGTGCCAGCACCCCCCGGAGGTCTGAAGCTTTCTTT
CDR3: CASTPRRSEAFF

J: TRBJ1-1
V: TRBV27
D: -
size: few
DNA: TGTGCCAGCAGTTACAGGGAAGGGACTGAAGCTTTCTTT
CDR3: CASSYREGTEAFF

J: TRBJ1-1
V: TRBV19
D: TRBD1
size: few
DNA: TGTGCCAGTAGTACTCGACAGGGAGTAGTGCGCTGGGACACTGAAGCTTTCTTT
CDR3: CASSTRQGVVRWDTEAFF

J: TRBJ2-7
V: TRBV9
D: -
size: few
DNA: TGTGCCAGCAGCGTAGATGGAAGCGCCTATGCGGGCGAGCAGTACTTC
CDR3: CASSVDGSAYAGEQYF

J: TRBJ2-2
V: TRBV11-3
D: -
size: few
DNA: TGTGCCAGCAGCTCGACGGGCGGGGAGCTGTTTTTT
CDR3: CASSSTGGELFF

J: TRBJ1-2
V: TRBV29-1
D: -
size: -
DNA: TGCAGCGGTGGCGGCGGCTCGGACTATGGCTACACCTTC
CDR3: CSGGGGSDYGYTF

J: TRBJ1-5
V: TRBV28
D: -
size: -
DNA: TGTGCCAGCAGCGGAGAGGTCCGGACCCAGCATTTT
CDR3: CASSGEVRTQHF

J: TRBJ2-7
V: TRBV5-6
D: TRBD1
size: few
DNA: TGTGCCAGCAGCTTACAGGGGCGAAATTACGAGCAGTACTTC
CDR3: CASSLQGRNYEQYF

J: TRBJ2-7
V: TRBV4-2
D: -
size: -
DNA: TGTGCCAGCAGCCAAGATCACGGGAGCTCCTACGAGCAGTACTTC
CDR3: CASSQDHGSSYEQYF

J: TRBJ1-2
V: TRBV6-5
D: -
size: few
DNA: TGTGCCAGCAGTTCCGGGATGAGAGGCTACACCTTC
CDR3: CASSSGMRGYTF

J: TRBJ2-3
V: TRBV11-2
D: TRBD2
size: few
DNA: TGTGCCAGCAGCTTGAGGGAGGGCGGCGCAGATACGCAGTATTTT
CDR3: CASSLREGGADTQYF

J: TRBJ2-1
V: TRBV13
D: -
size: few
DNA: TGTGCCAGCAGCACACTTAGGGCGGGTCTGGACGGCGATGAGCAGTTCTTC
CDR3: CASSTLRAGLDGDEQFF

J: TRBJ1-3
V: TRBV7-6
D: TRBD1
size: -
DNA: TGTGCCAGCAGCTCCCGGACAGGGAACGGAAACACCATATATTTT
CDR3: CASSSRTGNGNTIYF

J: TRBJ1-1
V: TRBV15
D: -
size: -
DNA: TGTGCCACCAGCAGAGATCAGGAGAGGGCGGAAGCTTTCTTT
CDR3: CATSRDQERAEAFF

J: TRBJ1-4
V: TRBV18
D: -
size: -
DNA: TGTGCCAGCTCACCTTTTCAGATGAATGAAAAACTGTTTTTT
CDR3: CASSPFQMNEKLFF

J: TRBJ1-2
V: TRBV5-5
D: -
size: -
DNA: TGTGCCAGCAGCTTAGAGGGAGTCTGGGACATTTATGGCTACACCTTC
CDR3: CASSLEGVWDIYGYTF

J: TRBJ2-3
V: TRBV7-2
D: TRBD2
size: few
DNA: TGTGCCAGCAGGCCGGGACTAGCAGGCACAGATACGCAGTATTTT
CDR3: CASRPGLAGTDTQYF

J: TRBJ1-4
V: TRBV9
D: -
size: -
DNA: TGTGCCAGCAGAGTAGGAGGTGAAAAACTGTTTTTT
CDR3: CASRVGGEKLFF

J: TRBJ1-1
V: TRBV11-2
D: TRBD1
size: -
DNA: TGTGCCAGCACCAAGGGGGCGGGAACTGAAGCTTTCTTT
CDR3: CASTKGAGTEAFF

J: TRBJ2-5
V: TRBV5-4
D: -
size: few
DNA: TGTGCCAGCAGCTTAGGAGGGTTCGAGACCCAGTACTTC
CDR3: CASSLGGFETQYF

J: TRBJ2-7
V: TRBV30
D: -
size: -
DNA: TGTGCCTGGAGCTCTCTGGGCCAATACGAGCAGTACTTC
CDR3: CAWSSLGQYEQYF

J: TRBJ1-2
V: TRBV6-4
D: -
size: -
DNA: TGTGCCAGCAGTGAATCAATGGAGGGACTCTATGGCTACACCTTC
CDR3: CASSESMEGLYGYTF

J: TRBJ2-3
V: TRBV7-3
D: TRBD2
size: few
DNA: TGTGCCAGCAGCCAATTAGCGGGGAGCACAGATACGCAGTATTTT
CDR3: CASSQLAGSTDTQYF

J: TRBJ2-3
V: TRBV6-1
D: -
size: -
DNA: TGTGCCAGCAGGAGGTATTCAGCCACAGATACGCAGTATTTT
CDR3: CASRRYSATDTQYF

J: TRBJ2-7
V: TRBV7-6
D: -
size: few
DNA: TGTGCCAGCAGCTTGCTAGGAGGCGAGCAGTACTTC
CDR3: CASSLLGGEQYF

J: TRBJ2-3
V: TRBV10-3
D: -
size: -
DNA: TGTGCCATCAGGACGGAGAGAATCACAGATACGCAGTATTTT
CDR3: CAIRTERITDTQYF

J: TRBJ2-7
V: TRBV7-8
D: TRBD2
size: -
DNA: TGTGCCAGCAGACCTACTAGCGGGGTTGGGTACGAGCAGTACTTC
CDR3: CASRPTSGVGYEQYF

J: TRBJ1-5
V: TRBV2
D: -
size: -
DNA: TGTGCCAGCAGTGCGAGACAGCCTATCTTTCAGCCCCAGCATTTT
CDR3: CASSARQPIFQPQHF

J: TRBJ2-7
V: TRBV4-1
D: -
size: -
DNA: TGCGCCAGCAGCCATAAGTGGAGCGGCAGTACCTACGAGCAGTACTTC
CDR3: CASSHKWSGSTYEQYF

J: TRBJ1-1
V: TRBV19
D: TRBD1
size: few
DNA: TGTGCCAGTAGTTGGGACAGGGACACTGAAGCTTTCTTT
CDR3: CASSWDRDTEAFF

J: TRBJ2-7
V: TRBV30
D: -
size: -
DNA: TGTGCCGGGGGGGCGACAGCTTACGAGCAGTACTTC
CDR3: CAGGATAYEQYF

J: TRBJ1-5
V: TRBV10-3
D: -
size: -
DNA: TGTGCCATCAGTGCACACGCAGGTTCATACGGTCAGCCCCAGCATTTT
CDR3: CAISAHAGSYGQPQHF

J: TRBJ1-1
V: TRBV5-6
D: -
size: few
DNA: TGTGCCAGCAGCGCTCAGGGTAACACTGAAGCTTTCTTT
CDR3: CASSAQGNTEAFF

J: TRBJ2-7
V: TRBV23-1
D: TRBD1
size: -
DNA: TGCGCCAGCAGTCGGGTTGGGTTACAGGGGAAGTCCTACGAGCAGTACTTC
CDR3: CASSRVGLQGKSYEQYF

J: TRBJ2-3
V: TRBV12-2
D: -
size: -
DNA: TGTGCAAGTCGCTCCAGTCCCAGCACAGATACGCAGTATTTT
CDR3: CASRSSPSTDTQYF

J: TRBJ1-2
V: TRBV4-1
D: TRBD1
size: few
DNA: TGCGCCAGCAGCCAAGACCGGGACAGGGGGCATGGCTACACCTTC
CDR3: CASSQDRDRGHGYTF

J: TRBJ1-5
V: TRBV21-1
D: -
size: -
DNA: TGTGCCAGCAGCAAAGGGGCAGACAAGAATCAGCCCCAGCATTTT
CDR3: CASSKGADKNQPQHF

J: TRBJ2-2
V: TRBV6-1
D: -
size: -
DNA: TGTGCCAGCAGTGAACAGGCAGGGGACACCGGGGAGCTGTTTTTT
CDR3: CASSEQAGDTGELFF

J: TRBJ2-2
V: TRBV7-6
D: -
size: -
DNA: TGTGCCAGCAGCTTAGCAGGGGCGAACACCGGGGAGCTGTTTTTT
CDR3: CASSLAGANTGELFF

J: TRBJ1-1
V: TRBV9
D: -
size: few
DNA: TGTGCCAGCAGCTCCACCGGGACGGGGGGGACTGAAGCTTTCTTT
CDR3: CASSSTGTGGTEAFF

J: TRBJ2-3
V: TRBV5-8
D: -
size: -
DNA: TGTGCCAGCAGCAGCCTCTTAACCAACACAGATACGCAGTATTTT
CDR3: CASSSLLTNTDTQYF

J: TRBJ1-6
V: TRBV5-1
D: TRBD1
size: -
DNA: TGCGCCAGCAGTCGGGACAGCAAGGAGGCCCTCCACTTT
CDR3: CASSRDSKEALHF

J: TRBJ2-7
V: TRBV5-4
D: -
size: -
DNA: TGTGCCAGCAGCTTTGGTCTGGGGGCGCTAGGAGAGCAGTACTTC
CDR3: CASSFGLGALGEQYF

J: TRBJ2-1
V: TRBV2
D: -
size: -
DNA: TGTGCCAACGTCCGGGACATATCCTACAATGAGCAGTTCTTC
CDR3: CANVRDISYNEQFF

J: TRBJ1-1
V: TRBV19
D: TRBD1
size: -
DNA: TGTGCCAGTAGTAGCACAGGGGGTGACACTGAAGCTTTCTTT
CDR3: CASSSTGGDTEAFF

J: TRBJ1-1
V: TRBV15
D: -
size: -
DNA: TGTGCCACCAGTTACGGGGTGAACACTGAAGCTTTCTTT
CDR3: CATSYGVNTEAFF

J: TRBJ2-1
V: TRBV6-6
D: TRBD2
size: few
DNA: TGTGCCAGCTGTCGGGGGGAGACCTACAATGAGCAGTTCTTC
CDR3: CASCRGETYNEQFF

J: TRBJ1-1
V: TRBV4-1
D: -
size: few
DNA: TGCGCCAGCAGCCAATACAGGGCAAACACTGAAGCTTTCTTT
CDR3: CASSQYRANTEAFF

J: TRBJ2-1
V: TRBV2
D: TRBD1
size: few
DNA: TGTGCCAGCAGCGGTCTAAGCGACAGGGGAGGCCTAAATGAGCAGTTCTTC
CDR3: CASSGLSDRGGLNEQFF

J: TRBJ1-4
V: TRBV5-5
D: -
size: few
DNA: TGTGCCAGCCGAGAGGAGGGAGGCACTAATGAAAAACTGTTTTTT
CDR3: CASREEGGTNEKLFF

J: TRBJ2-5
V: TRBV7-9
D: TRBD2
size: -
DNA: TGTGCCAGCAGCTTAGCCCTAGCGGACCAAGAGACCCAGTACTTC
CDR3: CASSLALADQETQYF

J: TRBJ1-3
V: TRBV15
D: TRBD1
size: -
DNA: TGTGCCACCAGCAGAGATTATAGCGGGACAGGGGTAGGAGACACCATATATTTT
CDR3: CATSRDYSGTGVGDTIYF

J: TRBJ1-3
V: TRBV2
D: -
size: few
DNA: TGTGCCAGCAGTGAATGGGGGGATGGAAACACCATATATTTT
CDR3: CASSEWGDGNTIYF